The T cell receptor (beta chain) under discussion was sequenced for a study of a mutant IDH1 vaccine in newly diagnosed glioma. Study-level information: The sex distribution of treated patients was 62.5% male and about 38% female, with a mean age of 40.4 years. Standard pretreatment was either radiotherapy, temozolomide, or, for most, radiochemotherapy with temozolomide.

TCRdb's copy holds only in-frame clones and misses some; the assay was immunoSEQ multiplex PCR. The sample contains fewer than 75,000 clones, approximately 84% of which appear only once. Germline CDR1 reads MNHNS; CDR2 reads SASEGT. The CDR3 spans 15 residues. Between the trimmed V and J ends, which lost 2 bases and 4 bases, there was a span of 9 bases. Indicated time point: week 11, during vaccination. Every vaccination contained 300 ug of the mutant IDH1 20-mer peptide and was paired with topical imiquimod. Newly diagnosed WHO grade 3 or 4 IDH1-mutant, ATRX-lost astrocytomas were identified in the donors. This clone is a singleton in its sample. The antigen is undetermined.

The sequence was obtained from a woman in her forties or fifties with glioma. The chain joins TRBV6-1 to TRBJ1-6, with D maybe TRBD1 (5 bases). The sample was PBMCs, taken from a glioma patient whose treatment included an IDH1 peptide vaccine. The CDR3 here is CASSERDWYNSPLHF. CDR3 bases: TGTGCCAGCAGTGAACGGGACTGGTATAATTCACCCCTCCACTTT.